This T cell receptor (beta chain) stems from a study of T-cell memory formation after mild COVID-19. About the study: For the most part, TCR clusters were specific to one donor.

CDR3 length: 19 amino acids. The germline V gene encodes CDR1 LGHNA and CDR2 YNFKEQ. V was shortened by 0 bases and J by 0 bases, with 15 bases between the two germline ends. TCR alpha and TCR beta cDNA libraries with sample barcodes and UMIs came from 5'RACE using constant-segment primers. TCRdb reprocessed the 5' RACE reads via MiXCR and lists one record per CDR3 protein. Altogether about 340,000 distinct CDR3 sequences are present, about 16% being singletons, with the ten largest covering approximately 20%. The sample comprised PBMCs or a T cell subset sorted from them (not recorded which). The clonotype was recovered from a young man who had mild COVID-19 (a few samples of this study predate the infection). Cell type and time point are not known. The chain recombines TRBV4-2 with TRBJ2-6; possible D gene TRBD1, 5 bases. The CDR3 DNA reads as TGTGCCAGCAGCCAAGAGGCAGGGTCCCGGGCCTCTGGGGCCAACGTCCTGACTTTC. This gives the protein CASSQEAGSRASGANVLTF.